Shown below are 3 T cell receptor beta chains from a single sample sequenced in a study of graft-versus-host responses after intestinal transplantation (dated by TCRdb to the early 2020s). Libraries were prepared through the immunoSEQ multiplex PCR assay. Sourced from immuneACCESS, this table was stored by TCRdb with only in-frame sequences that have V and J called. A share of the clones is absent; for the studies checked, an unresolved V gene accounts for under half, and the remainder has no known explanation. The sample has roughly 60,000 clones on record, around 91% of them singletons. The ten biggest clones cover more than 2.5% of the sample. The material sequenced was PBMCs, taken about 4 months after intestinal transplantation. These receptors were obtained from a human patient who received an intestinal transplant, so some T cells may come from the graft donor.

V usage is TRBV5-1 and J usage is TRBJ1-2; TRBD1 is a possible D gene (6 bases). Trimming took off 4 bases at V and 3 bases at J, with 13 bases between the two ends. Germline CDR1 is SGHRS and CDR2 is YFSETQ. This CDR3 is built from 14 residues. CDR3 sequence (DNA): TGCGCCAGCAGCGTAGAGGACAGCCACTATGGCTACACCTTC. Encoded protein: CASSVEDSHYGYTF.

With respect to this clone: The junction departs from germline at one end; a sequencing error may be responsible. The genes are TRBV10-3 and TRBJ1-5; a possible D gene is TRBD1 (6 bases). The CDR3 totals 15 residues. Per the germline V gene, CDR1 is ENHRY and CDR2 is SYGVKD. CDR3 sequence (DNA): TGTGCCAGCAGTCGACCAGGGGATAGCAATCAGCCCCAGCATTTT. Amino acids: CASSRPGDSNQPQHF.

The chain recombines TRBV4-1 with TRBJ2-7, with no clear D. Between the trimmed V and J ends, which lost 1 base and 2 bases, there was a span of 9 bases. The length of the CDR3 is 14 residues. Germline CDR1 and CDR2: MGHRA and YSYEKL. The CDR3 loop reads CASSQVPTAYEQYF. CDR3 nucleotide sequence: TGCGCCAGCAGCCAAGTTCCAACAGCCTACGAGCAGTACTTC.